One and the same sample provided the 5 T cell receptor beta chains below, sequenced in a study of STAT3 mutations in large granular lymphocyte leukemia (dated by TCRdb to between 2017 and 2020). Library creation used the immunoSEQ multiplex PCR assay. This is the immuneACCESS table as TCRdb keeps it, with only in-frame sequences that have V and J called. A part of the clones is gone; compared with another copy, unresolved V genes explain less than half, and the rest is unexplained. Present in this sample are fewer than 10,000 clones, roughly 89% of which were seen just once. Approximately 75% of the sample lies in the top ten. What these receptors recognize is not known. General findings and caveats noted by the study authors: At least one immunodominant TCRbeta clonotype was present in every T-LGLL patient, and multiple immunodominant subclonotypes appeared in about half of the T-LGLL patients.

The sequencing input was peripheral blood mononuclear cells. Receptors originate from a man older than 75 with T-cell large granular lymphocyte leukemia. Some clones in this sample may be carry-over from other donors' samples. The age is the age at diagnosis.

CDR3 region: CASNQHRTYEQYF. The CDR3 bases are TGTGCCAGCAACCAGCATAGAACCTACGAGCAGTACTTC. The genes are TRBV6-5 and TRBJ2-7; D gene unclear. This CDR3 is 13 amino acids long. Trimming removed 7 bases at V and 2 bases at J, with 12 bases between. CDR1 MNHEY and CDR2 SVGAGI come from the germline V gene.

V and J are TRBV6-5 and TRBJ1-5; 8 nucleotides line up with TRBD1. This CDR3 is 13 amino acids long. V was clipped by 6 bases and J by 7 bases; unmatched bases: 5. CDR1 MNHEY and CDR2 SVGAGI come from the germline V gene. CDR3 amino acids: CASSHTGGQPQHF. The CDR3 nucleotides are TGTGCCAGCAGCCACACAGGGGGACAGCCCCAGCATTTT.

The V call is TRBV6-5, the J call TRBJ2-2, with TRBD1 matching 8 bases. V was clipped by 7 bases and J by 3 bases; unmatched bases: 7. In germline, CDR1 is MNHEY, CDR2 SVGAGI. CDR3 length equals 15 residues. This CDR3 is CASNQNRGDTGELFF. DNA for the CDR3: TGTGCCAGCAACCAAAACAGGGGGGACACCGGGGAGCTGTTTTTT.

This chain joins TRBV27 and TRBJ2-7, with 10 positions matching TRBD2. Germline loops: CDR1 MNHEY, CDR2 SMNVEV (reference sequence). The CDR3 sequence is 15 residues long. V lost 6 bases to trimming and J lost 3 bases; unmatched junction nucleotides: 8. The CDR3 region is CASRRRSGGGYEQYF. As DNA, the CDR3 is TGTGCCAGCAGGAGGCGAAGCGGGGGGGGCTACGAGCAGTACTTC.

The chain has TRBV29-1 and TRBJ1-3, with a tentative D call TRBD1 (5 bases). Germline V gives CDR1 SQVTM, CDR2 ANQGSEA. The ends were cut back, 4 bases at V and 5 bases at J, with 15 bases in the middle. The length of the CDR3 is 14 residues. CDR3 sequence reads: CSVGDLKGRNTIYF. CDR3 DNA sequence: TGCAGCGTTGGGGACCTCAAGGGACGAAACACCATATATTTT. Based on the CDR3 plus reference TRBV29-1 and TRBJ1-3, the full variable domain is SAVISQKPSRDICQRGTSLTIQCQVDSQVTMMFWYRQQPGQSLTLIATANQGSEATYESGFVIDKFPISRPNLTFSTLTVSNMSPEDSSIYLCSVGDLKGRNTIYFGEGSWLTVV.